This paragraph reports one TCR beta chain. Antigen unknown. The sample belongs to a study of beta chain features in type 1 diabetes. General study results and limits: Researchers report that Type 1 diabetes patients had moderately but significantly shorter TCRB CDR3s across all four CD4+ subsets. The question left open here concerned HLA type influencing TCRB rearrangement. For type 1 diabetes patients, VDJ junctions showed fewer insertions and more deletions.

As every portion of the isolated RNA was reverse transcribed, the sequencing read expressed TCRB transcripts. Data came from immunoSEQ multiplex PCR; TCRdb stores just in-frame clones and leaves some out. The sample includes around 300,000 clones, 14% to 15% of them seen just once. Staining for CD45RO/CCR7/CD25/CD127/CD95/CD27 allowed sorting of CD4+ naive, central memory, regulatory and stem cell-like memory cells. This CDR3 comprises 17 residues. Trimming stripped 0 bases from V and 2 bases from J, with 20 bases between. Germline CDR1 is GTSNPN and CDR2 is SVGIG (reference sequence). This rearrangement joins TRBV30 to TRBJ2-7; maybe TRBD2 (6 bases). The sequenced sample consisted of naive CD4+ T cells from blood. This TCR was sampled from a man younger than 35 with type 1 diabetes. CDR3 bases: TGTGCCTGGAGTGTACTAAGAGGGCGGAGGGGCCCCTACGAGCAGTACTTC. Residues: CAWSVLRGRRGPYEQYF.